A selection of T cell receptor beta chains follows, all from one sample in a study of vaccination and CD4 T cells after COVID-19. TCRdb processed the PCR reads anew with MiXCR; each CDR3 protein has one entry. The sample lists about 2,700 distinct CDR3 sequences, 20% to 25% seen once, with approximately 24% in the top ten. For these TCRs, the target antigens are not known. Sequencing was done on a sample of CD4+ T cells from blood, cultured in vitro. Receptor source: a human donor who had recovered from COVID-19. The CDR3 runs from the conserved cysteine through the conserved F or W. The D gene is left open where the match is weak. The size of a clone is reported for some rows only, either as once, few or many, or as a class for expanded clones.

size | D | J | V | DNA | CDR3
few | . | TRBJ2-5 | TRBV10-1 | TGCGCCAGCAGTGAAAAGGGGGTGGGGGAGACCCAGTACTTC | CASSEKGVGETQYF
. | . | TRBJ2-5 | TRBV5-1 | TGCGCCAGCAGCTTCAGGTCCCAGCAAGAGACCCAGTACTTC | CASSFRSQQETQYF
. | TRBD2 | TRBJ2-1 | TRBV7-3 | TGTGCCAGCAGTCGCGGACTAGACTGGGGCTACAATGAGCAGTTCTTC | CASSRGLDWGYNEQFF
. | . | TRBJ2-7 | TRBV20-1 | TGCAGTGCTCTAACGGGCCCTCAGAGGTACGAGCAGTACTTC | CSALTGPQRYEQYF
. | TRBD1 | TRBJ1-1 | TRBV5-1 | TGCGCCAGCAGCGTCTCAGGGGGGGATGAAGCTTTCTTT | CASSVSGGDEAFF
medium-sized | . | TRBJ2-7 | TRBV7-8 | TGTGCCAGCAGCTTTTTTGGTGGCTCCTACGAGCAGTACTTC | CASSFFGGSYEQYF
few | TRBD2 | TRBJ2-3 | TRBV28 | TGTGCCAGCAGTACCCCAAGCGGGAGGAGTGGAAATACGCAGTATTTT | CASSTPSGRSGNTQYF
few | . | TRBJ2-3 | TRBV27 | TGTGCCAGCAGTTTTTTCAGGGGAGGCGATACGCAGTATTTT | CASSFFRGGDTQYF
few | TRBD2 | TRBJ2-7 | TRBV20-1 | TGCAGTGCCACGCCACATAGCGGGAGTACGCTCGAGCAGTACTTC | CSATPHSGSTLEQYF
. | . | TRBJ2-1 | TRBV10-3 | TGTGCCATCAGGGACGGAGAAAGATACAATGAGCAGTTCTTC | CAIRDGERYNEQFF
. | . | TRBJ2-2 | TRBV7-9 | TGTGCCAGCAGCTTTCCCCGGTTCGGTTCCGGGGAGCTGTTTTTT | CASSFPRFGSGELFF
few | . | TRBJ1-2 | TRBV6-1 | TGTGCCAGCAGTGAATACGGGGGCGGGGGCTACACCTTC | CASSEYGGGGYTF
large | TRBD2 | TRBJ2-5 | TRBV12-3/TRBV12-4 | TGTGCCAGCAGTCCCGGACTAGCGGGAGCGGAGACCCAGTACTTC | CASSPGLAGAETQYF
. | TRBD2 | TRBJ2-2 | TRBV19 | TGTGCCAGTAGTATTGGGGCGGGGGGTCCGACCGGGGAGCTGTTTTTT | CASSIGAGGPTGELFF
medium-sized | . | TRBJ2-7 | TRBV29-1 | TGCAGCGCCGAAGTACCACAAAGGTCCGGTGTGCAGTACTTC | CSAEVPQRSGVQYF
few | TRBD2 | TRBJ2-5 | TRBV7-7 | TGTGCTAGCAGCACCGGACTAGCGGGGGGTCAAGAGACCCAGTACTTC | CASSTGLAGGQETQYF
large | . | TRBJ2-3 | TRBV12-3/TRBV12-4 | TGTGCCAGCTCCGTTGGGGGACTCCCAAAGGATACGCAGTATTTT | CASSVGGLPKDTQYF
few | TRBD2 | TRBJ2-1 | TRBV20-1 | TGCAGTGCCACCCGGGGGGGCATATCCTACAATGAGCAGTTCTTC | CSATRGGISYNEQFF
. | TRBD1 | TRBJ1-1 | TRBV7-2 | TGTGCCAGCAGCTTACAACTCGGGACAGGGGGTGAAGCTTTCTTT | CASSLQLGTGGEAFF
. | . | TRBJ1-2 | TRBV20-1 | TGCAGTGCTTCCTGGGGAGACTATGGCTACACCTTC | CSASWGDYGYTF
few | TRBD1 | TRBJ1-2 | TRBV28 | TGTGCCAGCAGTTTACAGGGACAGGGGAGTAACTATGGCTACACCTTC | CASSLQGQGSNYGYTF
few | TRBD1 | TRBJ1-5 | TRBV20-1 | TGCAGTGCTCAGACAGGGAATCAGCCCCAGCATTTT | CSAQTGNQPQHF
. | . | TRBJ2-5 | TRBV19 | TGTGCCAGTAGTCCCCCGGGGAGCGCGGGAGAGACCCAGTACTTC | CASSPPGSAGETQYF
large | . | TRBJ1-2 | TRBV11-2 | TGTGCCAGCAGCCCTCGGACACAAAACTACTATGGCTACACCTTC | CASSPRTQNYYGYTF
. | . | TRBJ1-2 | TRBV2 | TGTGCCAGTAAGCAAGGATTGCGCAGGCTCTATGGCTACACCTTC | CASKQGLRRLYGYTF
few | . | TRBJ1-2 | TRBV7-6 | TGTGCCAGGCGTGGACCGGGACGGATCTTCTATGGCTACACCTTC | CARRGPGRIFYGYTF
. | . | TRBJ2-3 | TRBV6-1 | TGTGCCAGCGGGGCGGTTGGCACAGATACGCAGTATTTT | CASGAVGTDTQYF
. | TRBD1 | TRBJ1-1 | TRBV2 | TGTGCCATAAGACAGGGCGAGCTTAGCGGGACTGAAGCTTTCTTT | CAIRQGELSGTEAFF
. | TRBD1 | TRBJ2-2 | TRBV7-8 | TGTGCCAGCAGCCCACAGGGGGTGGGCTCCGGGGAGCTGTTTTTT | CASSPQGVGSGELFF
once | TRBD1 | TRBJ2-7 | TRBV5-1 | TGCGCCAGCAGCTCGATTGGGCCCGAGACAGGGAGTCCCCCCGAGCAGTACTTC | CASSSIGPETGSPPEQYF
few | . | TRBJ2-1 | TRBV7-7 | TGTGCTAGCAGCCCGGACAGATACAATGAGCAGTTCTTC | CASSPDRYNEQFF
few | TRBD2 | TRBJ2-1 | TRBV12-3/TRBV12-4 | TGTGCCAGCAGTTATAGCGGGACTCTCAATGAGCAGTTCTTC | CASSYSGTLNEQFF
medium-sized | TRBD2 | TRBJ2-5 | TRBV20-1 | TGCAGCGCCAGCGGGAACCAAGAGACCCAGTACTTC | CSASGNQETQYF
medium-sized | TRBD1 | TRBJ1-5 | TRBV2 | TGTGCCAGCAGTGGACAGGGGTGGAATCAGCCCCAGCATTTT | CASSGQGWNQPQHF
medium-sized | TRBD1 | TRBJ1-5 | TRBV6-1 | TGTGCCAGCAGTCGAACAGGGGTTTACCAGCCCCAGCATTTT | CASSRTGVYQPQHF
once | TRBD2 | TRBJ2-7 | TRBV20-1 | TGCAGTGCTGAACGACTAGCGGGGGCCCGCTACGAGCAGTACTTC | CSAERLAGARYEQYF
few | . | TRBJ2-2 | TRBV27 | TGTGCCAGCAGTTTATCGGGGAACACCGGGGAGCTGTTTTTT | CASSLSGNTGELFF
. | TRBD2 | TRBJ2-7 | TRBV19 | TGTGCCAGTACGACTAGCGGGGGCTACGAGCAGTACTTC | CASTTSGGYEQYF
medium-sized | . | TRBJ2-2 | TRBV7-2 | TGTGCCAGCAGCTTAGTAGCGCCTCCGAACACCGGGGAGCTGTTTTTT | CASSLVAPPNTGELFF
. | TRBD1 | TRBJ2-7 | TRBV12-5 | TGTGCTAGTGGTGCTGGGGACAGGGACCACGAGCAGTACTTC | CASGAGDRDHEQYF
. | . | TRBJ1-6 | TRBV12-3/TRBV12-4 | TGTGCCAGCAGTTTCGGGGGTTCACCCCTCCACTTT | CASSFGGSPLHF
large | TRBD1 | TRBJ1-2 | TRBV20-1 | TGCAGTGCCCCCGGACAGGGCGGATTCTATGGCTACACCTTC | CSAPGQGGFYGYTF
. | TRBD2 | TRBJ2-1 | TRBV3-1 | TGTGCCAGCAGCCAAGTCCAGCGGGAGCTGGATGAGCAGTTCTTC | CASSQVQRELDEQFF
. | . | TRBJ1-1 | TRBV5-6 | TGTGCCAGCAGCTTTTACCTCCGGGCTGCTGAAGCTTTCTTT | CASSFYLRAAEAFF
few | . | TRBJ1-1 | TRBV27 | TGTGCCAGCAGTCCCCAGGACGGGAGGAACACTGAAGCTTTCTTT | CASSPQDGRNTEAFF
. | TRBD1 | TRBJ2-2 | TRBV6-4 | TGTGCCAGCGGAACAGGGGGCGACACCGGGGAGCTGTTTTTT | CASGTGGDTGELFF
. | TRBD2 | TRBJ2-5 | TRBV20-1 | TGCAGTGCAACGGTGGGGGGGGGGTACCAAGAGACCCAGTACTTC | CSATVGGGYQETQYF
. | TRBD1 | TRBJ1-1 | TRBV19 | TGTGCCAGTAGTATGAGGTTCAGGGGGACTGAAGCTTTCTTT | CASSMRFRGTEAFF